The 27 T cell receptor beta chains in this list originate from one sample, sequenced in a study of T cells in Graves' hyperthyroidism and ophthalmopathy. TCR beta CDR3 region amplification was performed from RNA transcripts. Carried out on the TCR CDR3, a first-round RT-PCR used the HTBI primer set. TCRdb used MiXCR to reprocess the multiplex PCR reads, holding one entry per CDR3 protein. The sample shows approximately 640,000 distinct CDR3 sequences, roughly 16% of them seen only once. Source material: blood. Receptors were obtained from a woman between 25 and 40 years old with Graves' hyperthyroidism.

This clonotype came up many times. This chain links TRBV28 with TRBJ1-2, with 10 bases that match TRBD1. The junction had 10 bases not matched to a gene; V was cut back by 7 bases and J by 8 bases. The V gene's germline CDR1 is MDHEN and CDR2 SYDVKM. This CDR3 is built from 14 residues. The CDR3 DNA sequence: TGTGCCAGCAAAATTTCCGGGACAGGGGCGGGCTACACCTTC. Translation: CASKISGTGAGYTF.

CDR3 sequence: CATGTESIGPQHF. The CDR3 DNA sequence: TGTGCCACCGGGACAGAGAGTATTGGGCCCCAGCATTTT. This chain uses TRBV7-2 with TRBJ1-5; 7 positions match TRBD1. This CDR3 has 13 amino acids. Germline assignment: CDR1 SGHTA and CDR2 FQGNSA. The junction had 12 bases not matched to a gene; V was cut back by 10 bases and J by 9 bases.

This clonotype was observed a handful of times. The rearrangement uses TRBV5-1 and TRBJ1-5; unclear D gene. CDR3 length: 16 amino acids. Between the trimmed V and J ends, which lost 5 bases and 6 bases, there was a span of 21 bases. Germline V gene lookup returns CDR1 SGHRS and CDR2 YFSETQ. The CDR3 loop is CASSVSPPENGQPQHF. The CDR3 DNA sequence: TGCGCCAGCAGTGTCTCACCGCCGGAGAATGGTCAGCCCCAGCATTTT.

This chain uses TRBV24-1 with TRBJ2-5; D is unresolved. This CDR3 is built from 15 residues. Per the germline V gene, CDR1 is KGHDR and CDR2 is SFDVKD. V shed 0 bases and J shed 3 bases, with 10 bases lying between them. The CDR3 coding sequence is TGTGCCACCAGTGATTTGGGTGACGTGAAAGAGACCCAGTACTTC. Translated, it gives CATSDLGDVKETQYF.

The CDR3 DNA sequence: TGCAGTTCACGGGACAGGGACTCCTACGAGCAGTACTTC. Translating it yields CSSRDRDSYEQYF. The chain carries TRBV29-1 and TRBJ2-7; 9 bases align to TRBD1. CDR1 is SQVTM, CDR2 ANQGSEA, per germline. This CDR3 spans 13 amino acids.

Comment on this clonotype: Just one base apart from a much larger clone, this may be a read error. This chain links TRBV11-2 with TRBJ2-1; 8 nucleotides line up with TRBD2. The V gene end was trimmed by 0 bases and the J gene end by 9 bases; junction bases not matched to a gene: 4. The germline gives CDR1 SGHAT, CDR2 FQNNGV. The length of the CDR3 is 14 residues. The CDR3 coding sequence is TGTGCCAGCAGCTTAGAAGCGGGAGTAACTGAGCAGTTCTTC. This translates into CASSLEAGVTEQFF.

The CDR3 DNA follows: TGTGCCAGCAGTTACAGGACAGGGAATAATCAGCCCCAGCATTTT. It translates to CASSYRTGNNQPQHF. The chain has TRBV6-2 or TRBV6-3 and TRBJ1-5, with 8 bases aligning to TRBD1. Germline V lookup: CDR1 MNHEY, CDR2 SVGEGT. Trimming cost V 2 bases and J 4 bases; bases outside gene matches: 4. The CDR3 contains 15 residues.

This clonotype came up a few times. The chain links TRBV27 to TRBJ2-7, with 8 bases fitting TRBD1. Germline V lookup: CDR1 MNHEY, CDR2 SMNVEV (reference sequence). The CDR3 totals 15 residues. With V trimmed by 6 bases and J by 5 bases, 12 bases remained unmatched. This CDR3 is CASRPSRTGIHEQYF. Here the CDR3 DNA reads TGTGCCAGCAGACCCTCGAGGACAGGGATCCACGAGCAGTACTTC.

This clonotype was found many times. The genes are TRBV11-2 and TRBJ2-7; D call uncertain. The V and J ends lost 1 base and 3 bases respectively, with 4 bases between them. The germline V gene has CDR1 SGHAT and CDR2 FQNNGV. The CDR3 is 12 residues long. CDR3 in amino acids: CASSLAVYEQYF. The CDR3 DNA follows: TGTGCCAGCAGCTTAGCTGTCTACGAGCAGTACTTC. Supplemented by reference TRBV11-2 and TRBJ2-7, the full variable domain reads EAGVAQSPRYKIIEKRQSVAFWCNPISGHATLYWYQQILGQGPKLLIQFQNNGVVDDSQLPKDRFSAERLKGVDSTLKIQPAKLEDSAVYLCASSLAVYEQYFGPGTRLTVT.

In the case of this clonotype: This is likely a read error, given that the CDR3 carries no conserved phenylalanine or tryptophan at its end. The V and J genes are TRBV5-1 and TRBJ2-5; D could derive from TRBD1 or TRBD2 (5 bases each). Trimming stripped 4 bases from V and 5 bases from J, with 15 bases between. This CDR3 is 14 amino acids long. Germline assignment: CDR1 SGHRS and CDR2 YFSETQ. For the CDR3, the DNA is TGCGCCAGCAGCCCGGGGCAGAGGTCGGAGACCCAGTACCTC. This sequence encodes CASSPGQRSETQYL.

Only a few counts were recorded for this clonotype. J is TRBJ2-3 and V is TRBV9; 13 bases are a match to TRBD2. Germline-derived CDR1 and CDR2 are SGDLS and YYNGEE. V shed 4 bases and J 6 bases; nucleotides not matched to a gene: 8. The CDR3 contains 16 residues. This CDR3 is CASSPRTSGSYDTQYF. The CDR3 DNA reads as TGTGCCAGCAGCCCCCGGACTAGCGGGAGTTACGATACGCAGTATTTT.

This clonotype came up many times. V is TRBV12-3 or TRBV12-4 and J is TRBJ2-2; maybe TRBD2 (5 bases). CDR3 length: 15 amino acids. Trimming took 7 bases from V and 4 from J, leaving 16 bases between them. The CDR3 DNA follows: TGTGCCAGCACCAAGTCTCGGGGAGCCACCGGGGAGCTGTTTTTT. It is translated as CASTKSRGATGELFF.

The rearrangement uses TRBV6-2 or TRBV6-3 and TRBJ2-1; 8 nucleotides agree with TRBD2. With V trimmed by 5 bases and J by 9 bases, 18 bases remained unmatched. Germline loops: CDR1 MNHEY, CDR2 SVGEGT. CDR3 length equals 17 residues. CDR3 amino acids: CASSHQRTGTRRGEQFF. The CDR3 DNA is TGTGCCAGCAGTCACCAGCGTACCGGGACTAGGAGGGGTGAGCAGTTCTTC.

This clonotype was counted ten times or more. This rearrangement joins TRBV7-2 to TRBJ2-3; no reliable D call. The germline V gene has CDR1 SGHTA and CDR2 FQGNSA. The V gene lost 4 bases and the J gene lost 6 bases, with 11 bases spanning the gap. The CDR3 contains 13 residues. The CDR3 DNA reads TGTGCCAGCAGCTCCGACTTTCGGGATACGCAGTATTTT. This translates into CASSSDFRDTQYF.

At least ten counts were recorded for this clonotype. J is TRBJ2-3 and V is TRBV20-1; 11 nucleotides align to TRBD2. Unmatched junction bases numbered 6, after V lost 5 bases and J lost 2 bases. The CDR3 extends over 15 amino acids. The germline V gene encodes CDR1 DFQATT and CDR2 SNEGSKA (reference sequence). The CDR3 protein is CSAALAGGYTDTQYF. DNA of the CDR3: TGCAGTGCTGCCCTAGCGGGAGGTTACACAGATACGCAGTATTTT.

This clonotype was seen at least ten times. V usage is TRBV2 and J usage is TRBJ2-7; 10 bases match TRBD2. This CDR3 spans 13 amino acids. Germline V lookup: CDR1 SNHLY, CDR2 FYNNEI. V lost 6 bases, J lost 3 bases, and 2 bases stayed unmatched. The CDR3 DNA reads TGTGCCAGCAGGACTAGCGGGCACTACGAGCAGTACTTC. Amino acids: CASRTSGHYEQYF.

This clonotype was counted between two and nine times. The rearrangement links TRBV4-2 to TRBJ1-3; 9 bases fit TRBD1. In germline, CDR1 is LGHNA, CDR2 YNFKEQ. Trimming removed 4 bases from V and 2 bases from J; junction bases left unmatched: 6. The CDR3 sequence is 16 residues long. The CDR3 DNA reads TGTGCCAGCAGCCGGGAACAGGGGGCCGCTGGAAACACCATATATTTT. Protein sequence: CASSREQGAAGNTIYF.

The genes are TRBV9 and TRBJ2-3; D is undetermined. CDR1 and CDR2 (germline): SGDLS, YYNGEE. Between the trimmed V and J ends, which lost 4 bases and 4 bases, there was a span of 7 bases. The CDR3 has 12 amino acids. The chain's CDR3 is CASSKEADTQYF. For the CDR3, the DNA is TGTGCCAGCAGCAAAGAGGCAGATACGCAGTATTTT.

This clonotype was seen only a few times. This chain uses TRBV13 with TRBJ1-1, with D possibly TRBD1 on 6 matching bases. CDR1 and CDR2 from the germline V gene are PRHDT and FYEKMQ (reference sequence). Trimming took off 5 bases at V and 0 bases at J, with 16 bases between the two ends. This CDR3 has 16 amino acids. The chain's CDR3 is CASSPGRGALNTEAFF. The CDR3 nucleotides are TGTGCCAGCAGCCCAGGTCGGGGGGCGCTGAACACTGAAGCTTTCTTT.

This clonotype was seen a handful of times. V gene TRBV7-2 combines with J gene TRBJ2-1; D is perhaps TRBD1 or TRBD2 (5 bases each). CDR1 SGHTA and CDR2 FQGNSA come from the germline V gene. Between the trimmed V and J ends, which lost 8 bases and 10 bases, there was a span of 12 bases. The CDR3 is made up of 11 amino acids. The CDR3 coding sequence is TGTGCCAGCGGGGGTGTAGAGGAGCAGTTCTTC. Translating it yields CASGGVEEQFF. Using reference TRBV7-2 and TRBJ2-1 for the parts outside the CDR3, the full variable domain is GAGVSQSPSNKVTEKGKDVELRCDPISGHTALYWYRQSLGQGLEFLIYFQGNSAPDKSGLPSDRFSAERTGGSVSTLTIQRTQQEDSAVYLCASGGVEEQFFGPGTRLTVL.

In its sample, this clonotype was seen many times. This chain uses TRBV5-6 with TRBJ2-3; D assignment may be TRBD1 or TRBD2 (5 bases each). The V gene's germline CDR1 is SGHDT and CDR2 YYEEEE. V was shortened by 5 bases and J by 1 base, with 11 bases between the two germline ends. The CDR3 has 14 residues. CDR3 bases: TGTGCCAGCAGGGGGGTCGGACGCACAGATACGCAGTATTTT. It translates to CASRGVGRTDTQYF.

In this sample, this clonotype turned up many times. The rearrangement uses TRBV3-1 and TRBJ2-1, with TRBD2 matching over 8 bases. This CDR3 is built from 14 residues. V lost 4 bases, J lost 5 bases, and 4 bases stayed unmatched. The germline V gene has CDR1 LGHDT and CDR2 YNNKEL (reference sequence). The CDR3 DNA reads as TGTGCCAGCAGCCTAGCGGGAAGACACAATGAGCAGTTCTTC. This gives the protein CASSLAGRHNEQFF.

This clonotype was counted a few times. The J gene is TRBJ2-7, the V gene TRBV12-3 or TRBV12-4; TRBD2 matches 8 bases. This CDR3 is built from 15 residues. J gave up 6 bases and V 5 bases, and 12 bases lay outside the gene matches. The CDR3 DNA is TGTGCCAGCAGTCAGACCGGGACTAGGATGGCCGAGCAGTACTTC. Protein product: CASSQTGTRMAEQYF.

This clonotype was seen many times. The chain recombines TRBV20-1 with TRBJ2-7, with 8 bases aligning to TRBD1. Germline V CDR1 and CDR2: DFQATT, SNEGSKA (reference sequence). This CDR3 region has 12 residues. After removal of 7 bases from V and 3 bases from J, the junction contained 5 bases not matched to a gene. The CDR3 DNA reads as TGCAGTGGGGGACAGGTTTACTACGAGCAGTACTTC. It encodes CSGGQVYYEQYF.

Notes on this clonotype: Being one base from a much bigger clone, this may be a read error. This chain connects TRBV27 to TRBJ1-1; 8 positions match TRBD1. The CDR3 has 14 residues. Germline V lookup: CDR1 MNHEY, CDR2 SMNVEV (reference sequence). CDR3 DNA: TGTGCCAGCACACTAACAGGGGGGAACACTGGAGCTTTCTTT. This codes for CASTLTGGNTGAFF.

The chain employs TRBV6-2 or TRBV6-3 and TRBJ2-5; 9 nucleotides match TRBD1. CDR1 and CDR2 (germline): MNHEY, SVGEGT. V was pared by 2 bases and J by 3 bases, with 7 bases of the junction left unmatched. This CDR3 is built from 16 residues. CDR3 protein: CASSYHSGTGKETQYF. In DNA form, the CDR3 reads TGTGCCAGCAGTTACCATTCCGGGACAGGGAAAGAGACCCAGTACTTC.

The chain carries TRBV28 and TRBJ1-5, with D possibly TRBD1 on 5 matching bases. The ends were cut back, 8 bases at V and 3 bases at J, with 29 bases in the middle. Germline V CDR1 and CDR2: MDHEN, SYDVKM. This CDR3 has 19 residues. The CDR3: CASGTLRLDRTPINQPQHF. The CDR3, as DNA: TGTGCCAGCGGAACCCTGAGACTCGACAGAACCCCTATCAATCAGCCCCAGCATTTT. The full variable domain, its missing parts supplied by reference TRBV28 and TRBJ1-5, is DVKVTQSSRYLVKRTGEKVFLECVQDMDHENMFWYRQDPGLGLRLIYFSYDVKMKEKGDIPEGYSVSREKKERFSLILESASTNQTSMYLCASGTLRLDRTPINQPQHFGDGTRLSIL.